A selection of T cell receptor beta chains follows, all from one sample in a study of long-term antiretroviral therapy in people with HIV. TCRdb keeps only in-frame clones here, not all; method: immunoSEQ multiplex PCR. Among about 8,600 clones listed, about 73% were seen once. The source was unsorted PBMCs, collected 0.6 years before starting antiretroviral therapy. The receptors come from a man aged 35-49 years with HIV. The CDR3 runs from the conserved cysteine through the conserved F or W. Each record gives: V gene, clone size, D gene, J gene, CDR3 protein, CDR3 DNA. D genes are given only for firm matches. Only some rows state a clone size, as once, few, many or a class for expanded clones.

v_gene: TRBV2
abundance: -
d_gene: -
j_gene: TRBJ2-3
CDR3aa: CASTGDWSSDTQYF
CDR3nt: TGTGCCAGCACAGGGGATTGGTCCTCAGATACGCAGTATTTT

v_gene: TRBV6-5
abundance: -
d_gene: TRBD1
j_gene: TRBJ2-7
CDR3aa: CASSYSGRGSAYEQYF
CDR3nt: TGTGCCAGCAGTTACTCGGGCAGGGGGTCTGCCTACGAGCAGTACTTC

v_gene: TRBV18
abundance: -
d_gene: -
j_gene: TRBJ1-4
CDR3aa: CASSPQNEKLFF
CDR3nt: TGTGCCAGCTCACCCCAGAATGAAAAACTGTTTTTT

v_gene: TRBV7-8
abundance: -
d_gene: -
j_gene: TRBJ1-1
CDR3aa: CASSLSGGGTEAFF
CDR3nt: TGTGCCAGCAGCCTTTCCGGAGGTGGCACTGAAGCTTTCTTT

v_gene: TRBV5-4
abundance: few
d_gene: TRBD1
j_gene: TRBJ2-1
CDR3aa: CASIIQGAGYNEQFF
CDR3nt: TGTGCCAGCATCATACAGGGGGCAGGGTACAATGAGCAGTTCTTC

v_gene: TRBV6-5
abundance: -
d_gene: TRBD1
j_gene: TRBJ2-3
CDR3aa: CASRRTGSGVSQYF
CDR3nt: TGTGCCAGCAGAAGGACAGGGTCAGGGGTGTCGCAGTATTTT

v_gene: TRBV18
abundance: -
d_gene: -
j_gene: TRBJ1-3
CDR3aa: CASSPHENGSGNTIYF
CDR3nt: TGTGCCAGCTCACCGCACGAGAACGGCTCTGGAAACACCATATATTTT

v_gene: TRBV11-3
abundance: -
d_gene: -
j_gene: TRBJ2-2
CDR3aa: CASSSPGSHGELFF
CDR3nt: TGTGCCAGCAGCTCCCCAGGGTCCCACGGGGAGCTGTTTTTT

v_gene: TRBV4-1
abundance: -
d_gene: TRBD1
j_gene: TRBJ1-4
CDR3aa: CASSQDVTGDDFPNEKLFF
CDR3nt: TGCGCCAGCAGCCAAGATGTGACAGGGGACGACTTCCCCAATGAAAAACTGTTTTTT

v_gene: TRBV2
abundance: -
d_gene: -
j_gene: TRBJ1-5
CDR3aa: CASRYNRDQPQHF
CDR3nt: TGTGCCAGCAGGTATAACAGGGATCAGCCCCAGCATTTT

v_gene: TRBV5-5
abundance: -
d_gene: TRBD1
j_gene: TRBJ1-5
CDR3aa: CASSRTGGQPQHF
CDR3nt: TGTGCCAGCAGCAGGACAGGGGGTCAGCCCCAGCATTTT

v_gene: TRBV5-1
abundance: -
d_gene: -
j_gene: TRBJ2-6
CDR3aa: CASTLGGQGTGANVLTF
CDR3nt: TGCGCCAGCACCCTGGGGGGCCAGGGAACAGGGGCCAACGTCCTGACTTTC

v_gene: TRBV11-2
abundance: once
d_gene: -
j_gene: TRBJ2-2
CDR3aa: CASSFTSGPSAGELFF
CDR3nt: TGTGCCAGCAGCTTTACTTCCGGGCCTTCTGCCGGGGAGCTGTTTTTT

v_gene: TRBV4-1
abundance: -
d_gene: -
j_gene: TRBJ2-3
CDR3aa: CASSQEFTSTDTQYF
CDR3nt: TGCGCCAGCAGCCAAGAGTTTACTAGCACAGATACGCAGTATTTT

v_gene: TRBV4-1
abundance: -
d_gene: TRBD2
j_gene: TRBJ2-3
CDR3aa: CASSPGLAGGTDTQYF
CDR3nt: TGCGCCAGCAGCCCGGGACTAGCGGGGGGAACAGATACGCAGTATTTT

v_gene: TRBV18
abundance: -
d_gene: TRBD2
j_gene: TRBJ2-3
CDR3aa: CASSPSGGTDTQYF
CDR3nt: TGTGCCAGCTCCCCTAGCGGGGGGACAGATACGCAGTATTTT

v_gene: TRBV6-5
abundance: -
d_gene: -
j_gene: TRBJ2-1
CDR3aa: CASSYMAGNNEQFF
CDR3nt: TGTGCCAGCAGTTACATGGCGGGGAACAATGAGCAGTTCTTC

v_gene: TRBV2
abundance: -
d_gene: -
j_gene: TRBJ2-7
CDR3aa: CASGRQGYEQYF
CDR3nt: TGTGCCAGCGGCAGACAAGGCTACGAGCAGTACTTC

v_gene: TRBV4-1
abundance: -
d_gene: TRBD1
j_gene: TRBJ2-3
CDR3aa: CASSQLGQGDTDTQYF
CDR3nt: TGCGCCAGCAGCCAATTGGGACAGGGGGACACAGATACGCAGTATTTT

v_gene: TRBV6-5
abundance: -
d_gene: TRBD1
j_gene: TRBJ1-2
CDR3aa: CASSYSTTGRRGYTF
CDR3nt: TGTGCCAGCAGTTACTCTACGACAGGGCGTCGTGGCTACACCTTC

v_gene: TRBV6-5
abundance: few
d_gene: -
j_gene: TRBJ2-3
CDR3aa: CASTPEGRRADTQYF
CDR3nt: TGTGCCAGCACTCCTGAGGGGAGGAGGGCAGATACGCAGTATTTT

v_gene: TRBV5-4
abundance: -
d_gene: -
j_gene: TRBJ1-2
CDR3aa: CASSLDYYGYTF
CDR3nt: TGTGCCAGCAGCTTGGACTACTATGGCTACACCTTC

v_gene: TRBV6-6
abundance: -
d_gene: TRBD1
j_gene: TRBJ1-1
CDR3aa: CASSPGTGHFTGAFF
CDR3nt: TGTGCCAGCAGTCCCGGGACAGGCCATTTCACGGGAGCTTTCTTT

v_gene: TRBV6-1
abundance: -
d_gene: TRBD1
j_gene: TRBJ2-5
CDR3aa: CASSELRGLETQYF
CDR3nt: TGTGCCAGCAGTGAATTGAGGGGGCTAGAGACCCAGTACTTC

v_gene: TRBV7-9
abundance: -
d_gene: TRBD2
j_gene: TRBJ2-5
CDR3aa: CASSLGALAGDETQYF
CDR3nt: TGTGCCAGCAGCTTAGGGGCCCTAGCGGGGGACGAGACCCAGTACTTC

v_gene: TRBV6-5
abundance: -
d_gene: -
j_gene: TRBJ2-5
CDR3aa: CASSSEGGEQETQYF
CDR3nt: TGTGCCAGCAGTTCCGAGGGGGGGGAACAAGAGACCCAGTACTTC

v_gene: TRBV10-1
abundance: -
d_gene: -
j_gene: TRBJ2-2
CDR3aa: CASSGSVTGELFF
CDR3nt: TGCGCCAGCAGTGGGTCTGTCACCGGGGAGCTGTTTTTT

v_gene: TRBV14
abundance: -
d_gene: -
j_gene: TRBJ1-1
CDR3aa: CASSQDGIHWGAFF
CDR3nt: TGTGCCAGCAGCCAAGATGGGATCCACTGGGGAGCTTTCTTT

v_gene: TRBV12-5
abundance: -
d_gene: -
j_gene: TRBJ1-1
CDR3aa: CASGLVVGEDTEAFF
CDR3nt: TGTGCTAGTGGTTTGGTTGTAGGGGAGGACACTGAAGCTTTCTTT

v_gene: TRBV5-1
abundance: -
d_gene: TRBD1
j_gene: TRBJ2-3
CDR3aa: CASSGIDRAQLGTDTQYF
CDR3nt: TGCGCCAGCAGCGGGATTGACAGGGCGCAGCTAGGCACAGATACGCAGTATTTT

v_gene: TRBV10-1
abundance: few
d_gene: -
j_gene: TRBJ1-1
CDR3aa: CASSRDLNTEAFF
CDR3nt: TGCGCCAGCAGCCGGGACCTGAACACTGAAGCTTTCTTT